What follows are 5 T cell receptor beta chains derived from one specimen sequenced in a study of Ad26.COV2.S vaccination and SARS-CoV-2 variants. TCRdb's table, derived via immunoSEQ multiplex PCR, lists solely in-frame clones and lacks some. The sample includes 300,000 to 350,000 clones, 80% to 90% of them seen just once. Treatment specified: some 19 received Ad26.COV2.S at low or high dose, single or two shots; 5 received placebo; per-sample allocation not given. On day 63 after the first injection, vaccine and placebo recipients gave samples. Sequences were derived from peripheral blood, sampled in a trial of Ad26.COV2.S vaccine versus placebo. The receptors stem from a person aged 18 to 59 who received the Ad26.COV2.S COVID-19 vaccine or a placebo.

V is TRBV25-1 and J is TRBJ2-5; TRBD2 agrees at 8 bases. The CDR3 is 18 amino acids. Germline assignment: CDR1 MGHDK and CDR2 SYGVNS. The junction had 16 bases not matched to a gene; V was cut back by 3 bases and J by 4 bases. DNA for the CDR3: TGTGCCAGCAGTGATCCCCGGACCGGGGGGGCCTGGGGAGAGACCCAGTACTTC. This sequence encodes CASSDPRTGGAWGETQYF.

The genes are TRBV6-2 or TRBV6-3 and TRBJ1-1, with D unclear. Germline V CDR1 and CDR2: MNHEY, SVGEGT. V shed 2 bases and J shed 6 bases, with 7 bases lying between them. The CDR3 is 12 amino acids. The CDR3, as DNA: TGTGCCAGCAGTTACCTTCGCGCTGAAGCTTTCTTT. It codes for CASSYLRAEAFF.

The V gene is TRBV2, the J gene TRBJ1-5, with 7 bases fitting TRBD1. Germline assignment: CDR1 SNHLY and CDR2 FYNNEI. The CDR3 extends over 13 amino acids. V lost 9 bases, J lost 1 base, and 3 bases stayed unmatched. CDR3 bases: TGTGCCAGTGCGGGACAGAGCAATCAGCCCCAGCATTTT. This translates into CASAGQSNQPQHF.

V is TRBV28 and J is TRBJ1-6; 10 nucleotides match TRBD1. Germline assignment: CDR1 MDHEN and CDR2 SYDVKM. The junction had 6 bases not matched to a gene; V was cut back by 5 bases and J by 5 bases. The CDR3 runs to 16 residues. The CDR3 DNA reads TGTGCCAGCAGTCGGACAGGGGGTACGAATAATTCACCCCTCCACTTT. Its protein product is CASSRTGGTNNSPLHF.

The chain links TRBV19 to TRBJ2-7, with TRBD1 matching over 7 bases. The V and J ends lost 5 bases and 3 bases, in that order; junction bases with no gene match: 4. Per the germline V gene, CDR1 is LNHDA and CDR2 is SQIVND (reference sequence). This CDR3 is 13 amino acids long. The CDR3 here is CASSRQGNYEQYF. CDR3 DNA: TGTGCCAGTAGTCGACAGGGAAACTACGAGCAGTACTTC.